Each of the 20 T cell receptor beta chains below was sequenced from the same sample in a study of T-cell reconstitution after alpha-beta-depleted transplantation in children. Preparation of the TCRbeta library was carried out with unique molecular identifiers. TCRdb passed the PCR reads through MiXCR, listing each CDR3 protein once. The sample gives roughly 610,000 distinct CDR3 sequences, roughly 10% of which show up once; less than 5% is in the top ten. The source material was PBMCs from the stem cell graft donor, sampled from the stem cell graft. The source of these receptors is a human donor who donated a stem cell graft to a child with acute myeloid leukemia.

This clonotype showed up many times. CDR3 coding DNA: TGTGCCAGCAGGTTTACCCTTTCTCGACAGGGCTATGGCTACACCTTC. It encodes CASRFTLSRQGYGYTF. The genes are TRBV12-3 or TRBV12-4 and TRBJ1-2; 7 bases match TRBD1. V trimming: 6 bases; J trimming: 4 bases; junction bases outside the gene matches: 14. The CDR3 sequence is 16 residues long.

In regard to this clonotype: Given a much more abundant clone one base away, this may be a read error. CDR3 DNA sequence: TGTGCCAGCAGTGACAGGGGACAGGGGGCCGGGGAGACCCAGTACTTC. Its protein product is CASSDRGQGAGETQYF. The V gene is TRBV25-1, the J gene TRBJ2-5, with 12 bases matching TRBD1. The CDR3 loop spans 16 amino acids. Germline V gene lookup returns CDR1 MGHDK and CDR2 SYGVNS. The J segment lost 5 bases and the V segment lost 3 bases, leaving 7 bases of the junction unmatched.

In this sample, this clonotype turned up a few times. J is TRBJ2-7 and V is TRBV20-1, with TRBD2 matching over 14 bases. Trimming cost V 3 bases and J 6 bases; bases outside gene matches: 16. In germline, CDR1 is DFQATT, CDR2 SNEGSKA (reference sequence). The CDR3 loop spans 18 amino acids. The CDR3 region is CSASPPSPGLAGDFEQYF. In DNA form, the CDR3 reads TGCAGTGCTAGTCCGCCAAGTCCGGGACTAGCGGGAGACTTCGAGCAGTACTTC.

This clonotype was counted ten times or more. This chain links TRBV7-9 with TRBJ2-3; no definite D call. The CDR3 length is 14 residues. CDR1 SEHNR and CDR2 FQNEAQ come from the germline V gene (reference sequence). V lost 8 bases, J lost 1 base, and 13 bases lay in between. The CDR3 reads CASRRIGRTDTQYF. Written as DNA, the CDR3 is TGTGCCAGCCGAAGGATAGGGCGCACAGATACGCAGTATTTT.

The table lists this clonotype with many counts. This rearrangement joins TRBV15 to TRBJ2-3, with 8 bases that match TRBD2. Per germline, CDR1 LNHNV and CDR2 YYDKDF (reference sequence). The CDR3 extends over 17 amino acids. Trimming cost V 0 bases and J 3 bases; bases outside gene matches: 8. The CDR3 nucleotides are TGTGCCACCAGCAGAGATCGGAGCGGGAGCAATACAGATACGCAGTATTTT. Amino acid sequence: CATSRDRSGSNTDTQYF. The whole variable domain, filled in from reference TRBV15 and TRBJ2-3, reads DAMVIQNPRYQVTQFGKPVTLSCSQTLNHNVMYWYQQKSSQAPKLLFHYYDKDFNNEADTPDNFQSRRPNTSFCFLDIRSPGLGDTAMYLCATSRDRSGSNTDTQYFGPGTRLTVL.

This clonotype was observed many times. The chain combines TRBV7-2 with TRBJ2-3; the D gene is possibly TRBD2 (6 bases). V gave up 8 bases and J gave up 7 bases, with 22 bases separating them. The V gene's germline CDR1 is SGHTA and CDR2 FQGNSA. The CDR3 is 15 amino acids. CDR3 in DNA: TGTGCCAGCCGGACCCCCGGGAGCAGCGGCCATACGCAGTATTTT. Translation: CASRTPGSSGHTQYF.

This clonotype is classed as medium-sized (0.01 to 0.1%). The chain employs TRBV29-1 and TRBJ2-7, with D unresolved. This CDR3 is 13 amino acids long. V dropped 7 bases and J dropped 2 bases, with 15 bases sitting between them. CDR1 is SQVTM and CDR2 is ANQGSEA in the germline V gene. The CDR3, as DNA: TGCAGCGCGGAAAAGGGATTTCCCTACGAGCAGTACTTC. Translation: CSAEKGFPYEQYF.

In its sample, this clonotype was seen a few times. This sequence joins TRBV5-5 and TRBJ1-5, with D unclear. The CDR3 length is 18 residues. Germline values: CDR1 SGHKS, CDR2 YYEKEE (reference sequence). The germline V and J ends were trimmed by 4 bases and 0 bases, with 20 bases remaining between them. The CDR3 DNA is TGTGCCAGCAGCCCCCGAGTATGGGGAGCTTATAGCAATCAGCCCCAGCATTTT. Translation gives CASSPRVWGAYSNQPQHF.

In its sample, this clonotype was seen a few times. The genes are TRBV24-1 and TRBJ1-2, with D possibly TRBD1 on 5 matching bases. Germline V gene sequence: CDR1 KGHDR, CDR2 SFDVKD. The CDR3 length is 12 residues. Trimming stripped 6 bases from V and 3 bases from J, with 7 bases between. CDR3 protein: CATSRGDYGYTF. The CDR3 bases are TGTGCCACCAGTAGGGGCGACTATGGCTACACCTTC.

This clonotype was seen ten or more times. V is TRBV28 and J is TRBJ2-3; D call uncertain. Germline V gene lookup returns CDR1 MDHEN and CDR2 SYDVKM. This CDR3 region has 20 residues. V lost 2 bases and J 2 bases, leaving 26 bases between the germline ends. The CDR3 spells CASSLNPDRPGLQNTDTQYF. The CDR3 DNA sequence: TGTGCCAGCAGTTTAAACCCGGATCGGCCGGGCCTTCAAAACACAGATACGCAGTATTTT.

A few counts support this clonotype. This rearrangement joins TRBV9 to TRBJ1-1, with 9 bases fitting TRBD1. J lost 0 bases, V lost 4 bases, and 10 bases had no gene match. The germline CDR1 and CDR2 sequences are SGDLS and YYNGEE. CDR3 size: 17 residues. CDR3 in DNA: TGTGCCAGCAGCATCGGGACAGGGAGATTCATGAACACTGAAGCTTTCTTT. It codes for CASSIGTGRFMNTEAFF.

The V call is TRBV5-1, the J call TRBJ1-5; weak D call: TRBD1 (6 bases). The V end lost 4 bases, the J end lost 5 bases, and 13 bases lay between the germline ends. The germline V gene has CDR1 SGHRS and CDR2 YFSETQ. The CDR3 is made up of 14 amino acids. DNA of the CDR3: TGCGCCAGCAGCAACCTGGCAGGGGATCAGCCCCAGCATTTT. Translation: CASSNLAGDQPQHF.

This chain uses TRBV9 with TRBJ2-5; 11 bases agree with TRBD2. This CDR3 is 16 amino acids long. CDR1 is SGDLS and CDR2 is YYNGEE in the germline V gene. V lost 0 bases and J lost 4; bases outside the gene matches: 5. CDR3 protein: CASSVGGTSGRETQYF. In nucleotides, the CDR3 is TGTGCCAGCAGCGTAGGTGGGACTAGCGGACGAGAGACCCAGTACTTC.

The chain's CDR3 is CASSLARQFYEQYF. The CDR3, as DNA: TGTGCCAGCAGCTTAGCGCGGCAGTTCTACGAGCAGTACTTC. This chain uses TRBV7-2 with TRBJ2-7; the D is unclear. Germline V gene sequence: CDR1 SGHTA, CDR2 FQGNSA. Trimming removed 0 bases at V and 3 bases at J, with 9 bases between. This CDR3 region has 14 residues.

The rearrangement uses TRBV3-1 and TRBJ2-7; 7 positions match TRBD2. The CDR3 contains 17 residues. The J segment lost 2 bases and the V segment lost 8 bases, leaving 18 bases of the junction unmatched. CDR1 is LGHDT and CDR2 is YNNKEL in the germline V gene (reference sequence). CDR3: CASPGRASGPPTYEQYF. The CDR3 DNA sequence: TGTGCCAGCCCCGGAAGGGCTAGCGGACCCCCCACCTACGAGCAGTACTTC.

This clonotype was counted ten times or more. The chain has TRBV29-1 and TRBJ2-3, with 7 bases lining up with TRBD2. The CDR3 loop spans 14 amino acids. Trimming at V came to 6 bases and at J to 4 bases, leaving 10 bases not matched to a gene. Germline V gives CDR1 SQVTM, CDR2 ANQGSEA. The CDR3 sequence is CSVPLGGRPDTQYF. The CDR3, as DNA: TGCAGCGTCCCCTTGGGGGGGAGGCCAGATACGCAGTATTTT.

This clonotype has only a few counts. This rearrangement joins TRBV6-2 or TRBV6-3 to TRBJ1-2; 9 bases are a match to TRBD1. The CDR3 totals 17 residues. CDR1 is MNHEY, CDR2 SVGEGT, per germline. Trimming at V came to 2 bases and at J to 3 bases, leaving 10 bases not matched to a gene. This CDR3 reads CASSYIATGGAHYGYTF. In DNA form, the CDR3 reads TGTGCCAGCAGTTACATCGCTACAGGGGGCGCACACTATGGCTACACCTTC.

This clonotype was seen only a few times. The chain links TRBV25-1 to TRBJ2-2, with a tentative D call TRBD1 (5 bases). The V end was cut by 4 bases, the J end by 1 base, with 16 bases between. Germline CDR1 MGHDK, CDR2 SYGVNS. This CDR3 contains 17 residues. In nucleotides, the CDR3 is TGTGCCAGCAGTGGGCCCCTGGGGCAGGTGAACACCGGGGAGCTGTTTTTT. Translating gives CASSGPLGQVNTGELFF.

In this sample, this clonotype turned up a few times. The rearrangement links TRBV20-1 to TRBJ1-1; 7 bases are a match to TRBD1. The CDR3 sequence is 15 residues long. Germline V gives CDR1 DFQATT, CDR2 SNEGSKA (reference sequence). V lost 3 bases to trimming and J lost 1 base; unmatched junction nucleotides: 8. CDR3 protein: CSASETGRSNTEAFF. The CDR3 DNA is TGCAGTGCTAGTGAGACAGGGCGATCGAACACTGAAGCTTTCTTT.

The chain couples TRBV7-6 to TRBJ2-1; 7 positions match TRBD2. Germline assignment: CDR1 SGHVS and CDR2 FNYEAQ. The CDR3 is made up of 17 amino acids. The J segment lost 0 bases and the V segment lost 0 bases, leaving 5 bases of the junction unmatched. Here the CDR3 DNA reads TGTGCCAGCAGCTTAGCGCCTAGCGGAAGCTCCTACAATGAGCAGTTCTTC. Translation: CASSLAPSGSSYNEQFF.